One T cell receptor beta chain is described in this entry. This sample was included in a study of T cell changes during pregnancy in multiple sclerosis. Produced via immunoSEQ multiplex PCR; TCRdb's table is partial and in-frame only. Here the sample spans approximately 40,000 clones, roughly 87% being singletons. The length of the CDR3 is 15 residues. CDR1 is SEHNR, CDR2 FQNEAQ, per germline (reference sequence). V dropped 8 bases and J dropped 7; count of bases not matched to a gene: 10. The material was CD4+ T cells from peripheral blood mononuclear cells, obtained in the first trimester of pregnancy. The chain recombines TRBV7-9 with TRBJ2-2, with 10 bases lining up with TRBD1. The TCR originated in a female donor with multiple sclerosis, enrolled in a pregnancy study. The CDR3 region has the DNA TGTGCCAGCTCGAGACAGGGGGCGCAGGGCGGGGAGCTGTTTTTT. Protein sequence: CASSRQGAQGGELFF.